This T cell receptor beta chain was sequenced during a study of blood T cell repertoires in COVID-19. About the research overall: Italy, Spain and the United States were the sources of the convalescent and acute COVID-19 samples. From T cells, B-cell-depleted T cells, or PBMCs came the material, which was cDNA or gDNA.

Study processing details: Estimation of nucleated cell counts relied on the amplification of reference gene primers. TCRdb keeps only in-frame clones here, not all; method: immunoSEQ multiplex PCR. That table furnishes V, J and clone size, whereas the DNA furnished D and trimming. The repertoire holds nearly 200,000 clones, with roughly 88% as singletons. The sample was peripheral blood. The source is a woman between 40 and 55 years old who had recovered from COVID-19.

The CDR3 reads CASSLGWQGLNEQFF. The CDR3 DNA is TGTGCCAGCAGCTTAGGGTGGCAGGGGTTAAATGAGCAGTTCTTC. The chain links TRBV7-9 to TRBJ2-1, with D possibly TRBD1 on 6 matching bases. CDR1 is SEHNR, CDR2 FQNEAQ, per germline (reference sequence). This CDR3 has 15 residues. V was pared by 1 base and J by 7 bases, with 14 bases between.